This is a list of T cell receptor beta chains from one sample in a study of shared clonotypes between healthy human individuals. Libraries were prepared by immunoSEQ multiplex PCR; TCRdb keeps only in-frame clonotypes and omits some of them. The profile shows more than 2 million clones, 95% of them singletons. Sequences were obtained from naive CD4+ T cells sorted from blood. These receptor sequences come from a man younger than 30 in good health. Both conserved end residues are part of each CDR3. D genes are given only for firm matches. Size tells how often a clone was seen (once, few, many) or the class of an expanded clone, and some rows leave it out.

DNA: TGCGCCAGCAGTGAGGGCTCGAGATTCACAGATACGCAGTATTTT; CDR3: CASSEGSRFTDTQYF; length: 15; J: TRBJ2-3; V: TRBV10-1; D: -; size: -
DNA: TGCGCCAGTCGACAGGGTCTCGGCACTGAAGCTTTCTTT; CDR3: CASRQGLGTEAFF; length: 13; J: TRBJ1-1; V: TRBV10-1; D: TRBD1; size: -
DNA: TGTGCCAGCAGGGGACAGATCGCAGATACGCAGTATTTT; CDR3: CASRGQIADTQYF; length: 13; J: TRBJ2-3; V: TRBV2; D: TRBD1; size: -
DNA: TGTGCCAGCAGCCGGACGAGGGTCGAAAACTATGGCTACACCTTC; CDR3: CASSRTRVENYGYTF; length: 15; J: TRBJ1-2; V: TRBV7-2; D: -; size: once
DNA: TGCAGCGTTGCATGGAACGTAGGGAGCGAGCAGTTCTTC; CDR3: CSVAWNVGSEQFF; length: 13; J: TRBJ2-1; V: TRBV29-1; D: -; size: -
DNA: TGTGCCAGCAGCCCTAGCGGGGGAGGTGAGCAGTACTTC; CDR3: CASSPSGGGEQYF; length: 13; J: TRBJ2-7; V: TRBV7-8; D: TRBD2; size: -
DNA: TGTGCCAGCAGATTTGACAGGGCCTACGAGCAGTACTTC; CDR3: CASRFDRAYEQYF; length: 13; J: TRBJ2-7; V: TRBV11-2; D: TRBD1; size: -
DNA: TGTGCCAGCAGCTTGCTCGGTAGGGGTTCGAACACCGGGGAGCTGTTTTTT; CDR3: CASSLLGRGSNTGELFF; length: 17; J: TRBJ2-2; V: TRBV7-2; D: -; size: -
DNA: TGTGCCAGCAGCGAACCACCCCTGGGGGGCGAGCAGTACTTC; CDR3: CASSEPPLGGEQYF; length: 14; J: TRBJ2-7; V: TRBV28; D: -; size: -
DNA: TGCGCCAGCAGCCCATGGAGGGCTAGCGGGAACACCGGGGAGCTGTTTTTT; CDR3: CASSPWRASGNTGELFF; length: 17; J: TRBJ2-2; V: TRBV5-1; D: TRBD2; size: -
DNA: TGTGCCAGCAGTTGGGAAGAGGGCAATCAGCCCCAGCATTTT; CDR3: CASSWEEGNQPQHF; length: 14; J: TRBJ1-5; V: TRBV6-1; D: -; size: -
DNA: TGTGCCAGCAGTCCTACTGACAGGGGCTACACCTTC; CDR3: CASSPTDRGYTF; length: 12; J: TRBJ1-2; V: TRBV6-6; D: -; size: -
DNA: TGCGCCAGCAGCTTGTCCCTGGGACTAAACCAAGAGACCCAGTACTTC; CDR3: CASSLSLGLNQETQYF; length: 16; J: TRBJ2-5; V: TRBV5-1; D: TRBD2; size: once
DNA: TGCGCCAGCAGCCTTCGAGGTTGGGACATTTCCTACAATGAGCAGTTCTTC; CDR3: CASSLRGWDISYNEQFF; length: 17; J: TRBJ2-1; V: TRBV4-1; D: -; size: -
DNA: TGTGCCAGCAGCGGAATCGGACAGGGCGGGGAGACCCAGTACTTC; CDR3: CASSGIGQGGETQYF; length: 15; J: TRBJ2-5; V: TRBV9; D: TRBD1; size: -
DNA: TGTGCCAGCACCAACCCCGGTTTCGGAGAGACCCAGTACTTC; CDR3: CASTNPGFGETQYF; length: 14; J: TRBJ2-5; V: TRBV28; D: -; size: -
DNA: TGCGCCAGCAGCTGGAGGGGTTCAGAGACCCAGTACTTC; CDR3: CASSWRGSETQYF; length: 13; J: TRBJ2-5; V: TRBV5-1; D: -; size: -
DNA: TGTGCCAGCAGCTTTACTAGCGCCTACACAGATACGCAGTATTTT; CDR3: CASSFTSAYTDTQYF; length: 15; J: TRBJ2-3; V: TRBV7-9; D: TRBD2; size: -
DNA: TGCAGTGCTAGATACCTGGGTGAGCAGTTCTTC; CDR3: CSARYLGEQFF; length: 11; J: TRBJ2-1; V: TRBV20-1; D: -; size: -
DNA: TGTGCCAGCTCACCCCTCGGGACTCGAAATCAGCCCCAGCATTTT; CDR3: CASSPLGTRNQPQHF; length: 15; J: TRBJ1-5; V: TRBV18; D: -; size: once
DNA: TGTGCCAGCAGCGCACAGCTCACCAATCAGCCCCAGCATTTT; CDR3: CASSAQLTNQPQHF; length: 14; J: TRBJ1-5; V: TRBV11-2; D: -; size: -
DNA: TGTGCCAGCAGCGTAGGCGGGGGGGCCAACACCGGGGAGCTGTTTTTT; CDR3: CASSVGGGANTGELFF; length: 16; J: TRBJ2-2; V: TRBV9; D: TRBD2; size: few
DNA: TGTGCCAGCAGCTTGGAGCGGGGTTATCAGCCCCAGCATTTT; CDR3: CASSLERGYQPQHF; length: 14; J: TRBJ1-5; V: TRBV5-8; D: -; size: -
DNA: TGTGCCAGCAGCTCGTCCCGTTCTTCGTTCACCTTC; CDR3: CASSSSRSSFTF; length: 12; J: TRBJ1-2; V: TRBV5-4; D: -; size: -
DNA: TGTGCCAGCAGCCCACGACAGGGTAAAGGCACTTACTATGGCTACACCTTC; CDR3: CASSPRQGKGTYYGYTF; length: 17; J: TRBJ1-2; V: TRBV5-4; D: TRBD1; size: -
DNA: TGTGCCAGCAGCCAAGAGCAACAGGGTTTATCACCCCTCCACTTT; CDR3: CASSQEQQGLSPLHF; length: 15; J: TRBJ1-6; V: TRBV14; D: -; size: -
DNA: TGTGCCTGGAGTGTAGGCCAGGGGGTTGAAGCTTTCTTT; CDR3: CAWSVGQGVEAFF; length: 13; J: TRBJ1-1; V: TRBV30; D: TRBD1; size: -
DNA: TGCGCCAGCAGCTTCCCTTCCGGGCAGCCAGCAGAGACCCAGTACTTC; CDR3: CASSFPSGQPAETQYF; length: 16; J: TRBJ2-5; V: TRBV5-1; D: -; size: -
DNA: TGTGCCAGCAGCTCCCGGCGACAGGGCGGGGGGGAGCAGTACTTC; CDR3: CASSSRRQGGGEQYF; length: 15; J: TRBJ2-7; V: TRBV9; D: -; size: -
DNA: TGTGCCAGCAGCCCCGACAGGATGAACACTGAAGCTTTCTTT; CDR3: CASSPDRMNTEAFF; length: 14; J: TRBJ1-1; V: TRBV5-6; D: -; size: -
DNA: TGCGCCAGCAGCTTGGGAGGCCTAGGGAATTCACCCCTCCACTTT; CDR3: CASSLGGLGNSPLHF; length: 15; J: TRBJ1-6; V: TRBV5-1; D: -; size: -
DNA: TGCGCCAGCAGCTCGTTACAGGGGGCGTCGGGGAATGAGCAGTTCTTC; CDR3: CASSSLQGASGNEQFF; length: 16; J: TRBJ2-1; V: TRBV5-1; D: TRBD1; size: -
DNA: TGCGCCAGCAAAGGAAAGGGGGGTATGGTCGAGACCCAGTACTTC; CDR3: CASKGKGGMVETQYF; length: 15; J: TRBJ2-5; V: TRBV5-1; D: -; size: -
DNA: TGTGCCAGCAGCTCAAGACTAGCGGGGGGGCCTGATGAGCAGTTCTTC; CDR3: CASSSRLAGGPDEQFF; length: 16; J: TRBJ2-1; V: TRBV11-3; D: TRBD2; size: -
DNA: TGTGCCAGCAGCGGGACAGGGGCAACTAATGAAAAACTGTTTTTT; CDR3: CASSGTGATNEKLFF; length: 15; J: TRBJ1-4; V: TRBV11-3; D: TRBD1; size: -
DNA: TGTGCCAGCAGCGTAGAGTGGGGCGGGGGGAGCACAGATACGCAGTATTTT; CDR3: CASSVEWGGGSTDTQYF; length: 17; J: TRBJ2-3; V: TRBV5-4; D: TRBD2; size: -
DNA: TGTGCCAGCAGTTGGGACAGTTACAATGAGCAGTTCTTC; CDR3: CASSWDSYNEQFF; length: 13; J: TRBJ2-1; V: TRBV27; D: TRBD1; size: -
DNA: TGTGCCAGCAGCTTCAAGGGTCCCGTTCGCACCGGGGAGCTGTTTTTT; CDR3: CASSFKGPVRTGELFF; length: 16; J: TRBJ2-2; V: TRBV5-8; D: -; size: -
DNA: TGTGCCAGCAGGTGGTCTGGTGGCAATCAGCCCCAGCATTTT; CDR3: CASRWSGGNQPQHF; length: 14; J: TRBJ1-5; V: TRBV28; D: -; size: -
DNA: TGTGCCATCAGTGAGTTGGGGACAGGGGTGCCCAACTATGGCTACACCTTC; CDR3: CAISELGTGVPNYGYTF; length: 17; J: TRBJ1-2; V: TRBV10-3; D: TRBD1; size: -
DNA: TGTGCCAGCAGTTACTCCGGGACTAGCGGACACTACGAGCAGTACTTC; CDR3: CASSYSGTSGHYEQYF; length: 16; J: TRBJ2-7; V: TRBV6-5; D: TRBD2; size: -
DNA: TGTGCCAGCAGTTACTCCCTTGGACTAGTCAATGAGCAGTTCTTC; CDR3: CASSYSLGLVNEQFF; length: 15; J: TRBJ2-1; V: TRBV6-5; D: TRBD2; size: -
DNA: TGTGCCAGCAGAAAAGCACTGGCAGGGGAAGAGACCCAGTACTTC; CDR3: CASRKALAGEETQYF; length: 15; J: TRBJ2-5; V: TRBV7-9; D: -; size: -
DNA: TGTGCCAGCAGGGACGGACAGGGGGCCTACGAGCAGTACTTC; CDR3: CASRDGQGAYEQYF; length: 14; J: TRBJ2-7; V: TRBV6-1; D: TRBD1; size: -
DNA: TGTGCCAGCAGCTTGGTTGGGGGCAGCTCCTACGAGCAGTACTTC; CDR3: CASSLVGGSSYEQYF; length: 15; J: TRBJ2-7; V: TRBV5-6; D: -; size: -
DNA: TGTGCCATCAGTGATCCAGATTACAATGAGCAGTTCTTC; CDR3: CAISDPDYNEQFF; length: 13; J: TRBJ2-1; V: TRBV10-3; D: -; size: -
DNA: TGCGCCAGCAGCTTGGTGTCTAGTACCTACAATGAGCAGTTCTTC; CDR3: CASSLVSSTYNEQFF; length: 15; J: TRBJ2-1; V: TRBV5-1; D: -; size: -
DNA: TGTGCCAGCTCACGAGGGACAGAGAACACTGAAGCTTTCTTT; CDR3: CASSRGTENTEAFF; length: 14; J: TRBJ1-1; V: TRBV18; D: TRBD1; size: -
DNA: TGTGCCAGCTCATATGGGAAGAACACTGAAGCTTTCTTT; CDR3: CASSYGKNTEAFF; length: 13; J: TRBJ1-1; V: TRBV18; D: -; size: -
DNA: TGTGCCAGCAGCTTAGGGGTAACGGCCCAGTACTTC; CDR3: CASSLGVTAQYF; length: 12; J: TRBJ2-5; V: TRBV5-4; D: -; size: -
DNA: TGTGCCAGCAGAGCCGACAGGGGGCCGGGTTACGAGCAGTACTTC; CDR3: CASRADRGPGYEQYF; length: 15; J: TRBJ2-7; V: TRBV6-1; D: TRBD1; size: -
DNA: TGCGCCAGCAGCTTGGGAACCGTTAACTATGGCTACACCTTC; CDR3: CASSLGTVNYGYTF; length: 14; J: TRBJ1-2; V: TRBV5-1; D: -; size: once